The 13 T cell receptor beta chains below were found in one sample sequenced in a study of cytotoxic CD8 clonotypes in ibrutinib-treated CLL. The protocol was immunoSEQ multiplex PCR, while the TCRdb copy is restricted to in-frame clones and leaves out a portion. The sample has some 150,000 clones; roughly 80% are singletons. Specimen: PBMCs, collected after 12 months of ibrutinib treatment. The receptors were gathered from a human donor with chronic lymphocytic leukemia.

V gene TRBV4-2 combines with J gene TRBJ2-3, with a weak D call TRBD2 (6 bases). The CDR3 extends over 17 amino acids. The V end lost 4 bases, the J end lost 2 bases, and 19 bases lay between the germline ends. The germline gives CDR1 LGHNA, CDR2 YNFKEQ. CDR3 sequence (DNA): TGTGCCAGCAGCCCGTGGGATGCGGGGCGAGCCACAGATACGCAGTATTTT. Amino acids: CASSPWDAGRATDTQYF.

This clone occurred a few times. J is TRBJ1-5 and V is TRBV16; the match to TRBD1 covers 8 bases. In germline, CDR1 is KGHSY, CDR2 FQNENV. V was clipped by 4 bases and J by 4 bases; unmatched bases: 6. The CDR3 sequence is 15 residues long. The DNA for the CDR3 is TGTGCCAGCAGCCGTACAGGGGGTCCGAATCAGCCCCAGCATTTT. Residues: CASSRTGGPNQPQHF.

This chain connects TRBV28 to TRBJ1-2; 9 nucleotides line up with TRBD1. Germline CDR1 reads MDHEN; CDR2 reads SYDVKM. This CDR3 spans 14 amino acids. Germline trimming cut 4 bases from V and 4 bases from J; bases unmatched to any gene: 4. CDR3 nucleotides: TGTGCCAGCAGTTGGGACAGGGAGTTCTATGGCTACACCTTC. Translated: CASSWDREFYGYTF.

The chain carries TRBV28 and TRBJ1-1; D call uncertain. The ends were cut back, 2 bases at V and 11 bases at J, with 12 bases in the middle. Germline V lookup: CDR1 MDHEN, CDR2 SYDVKM. The CDR3 sequence is 12 residues long. CDR3 nucleotide sequence: TGTGCCAGCAGTTTACTAGGGATTGGGGCTTTCTTT. Its translation: CASSLLGIGAFF.

This chain uses TRBV15 with TRBJ2-3, with a tentative D call TRBD2 (5 bases). The CDR3 runs 15 residues. V was cut by 5 bases and J by 0 bases, with 12 bases left in between. From germline, CDR1 is LNHNV and CDR2 YYDKDF (reference sequence). CDR3 sequence reads: CATSRGKRSTDTQYF. The CDR3 nucleotides read TGTGCCACCAGCCGGGGAAAGCGGAGCACAGATACGCAGTATTTT.

The CDR3 DNA follows: TGTGCCTGGAGCCAGCTCTATGGCTACACCTTC. Residues: CAWSQLYGYTF. V and J are TRBV30 and TRBJ1-2; unclear D gene. V lost 3 bases to trimming and J lost 4 bases, with 6 bases between them. Germline loops: CDR1 GTSNPN, CDR2 SVGIG (reference sequence). The CDR3 has 11 residues.

The chain uses TRBV7-2 and TRBJ1-2; no clear D. V gave up 6 bases and J gave up 4 bases, with 15 bases separating them. The CDR3 is 14 amino acids. Per germline, CDR1 SGHTA and CDR2 FQGNSA. CDR3 coding DNA: TGTGCCAGCAGTCCCGGACCGACTAGCTATGGCTACACCTTC. Translation: CASSPGPTSYGYTF.

The genes are TRBV6-5 and TRBJ1-1, with TRBD1 as a possible D gene (5 bases). Per germline, CDR1 MNHEY and CDR2 SVGAGI. This CDR3 region has 12 residues. V dropped 3 bases and J dropped 7 bases, with 9 bases sitting between them. The CDR3 region is CASSYRGVEAFF. CDR3 DNA sequence: TGTGCCAGCAGTTATCGGGGGGTTGAAGCTTTCTTT.

DNA for the CDR3: TGTGCCTGGAGTGGGATAGCGGGAAACAATGAGCAGTTCTTC. Its translation is CAWSGIAGNNEQFF. J is TRBJ2-1 and V is TRBV30, with 8 bases fitting TRBD2. The CDR3 spans 14 residues. The germline V gene has CDR1 GTSNPN and CDR2 SVGIG (reference sequence). Trimming cost V 1 base and J 5 bases; bases outside gene matches: 4.

This rearrangement joins TRBV6-5 to TRBJ2-5, with 8 bases identical to TRBD1. The V segment lost 2 bases and the J segment 4 bases; nucleotides outside the gene matches: 9. Germline CDR1 reads MNHEY; CDR2 reads SVGAGI. CDR3 length equals 16 residues. The CDR3 DNA reads TGTGCCAGCAGTTACCCATCCGCAGGGGGCTTAGAGACCCAGTACTTC. This gives the protein CASSYPSAGGLETQYF.

CDR3 region: CASSLGGVGTDTQYF. CDR3 nucleotides: TGCGCCAGCAGCTTGGGCGGGGTGGGGACAGATACGCAGTATTTT. This sequence joins TRBV5-1 and TRBJ2-3, with D tentatively TRBD2 (6 bases). Germline V gene sequence: CDR1 SGHRS, CDR2 YFSETQ. CDR3 size: 15 residues. V lost 0 bases to trimming and J lost 3 bases, with 11 bases between them.

The chain uses TRBV11-2 and TRBJ1-4; 7 bases map to TRBD1. This CDR3 region has 16 residues. Germline-derived CDR1 and CDR2 are SGHAT and FQNNGV. The V gene end was trimmed by 1 base and the J gene end by 14 bases; junction bases not matched to a gene: 16. CDR3 sequence: CASSLAKGQLLEGLFF. In nucleotides, the CDR3 is TGTGCCAGCAGCTTAGCAAAGGGACAGCTCCTGGAGGGGCTGTTTTTT.

The chain combines TRBV27 with TRBJ2-1; TRBD1 matches at 10 bases. Germline V lookup: CDR1 MNHEY, CDR2 SMNVEV (reference sequence). This CDR3 is 15 amino acids long. Unmatched junction bases numbered 9, after V lost 6 bases and J lost 7 bases. CDR3 nucleotides: TGTGCCAGCAGCACCGACAGGGGGCCCTGGAATGAGCAGTTCTTC. It yields the protein CASSTDRGPWNEQFF.